The 16 T cell receptor beta chains listed next were all sequenced from one sample in a study of blood T cell repertoires in COVID-19. Assay used: immunoSEQ multiplex PCR; TCRdb lists only in-frame clones, some missing. Of about 140,000 clones listed, around 87% were seen once; the top ten hold 2% to 3%. The sample taken for sequencing was peripheral blood. Source of these receptors: a man aged 45 to 65 with active COVID-19.

This rearrangement joins TRBV6-5 to TRBJ2-3; the match to TRBD2 covers 8 bases. The junction had 2 bases not matched to a gene; V was cut back by 0 bases and J by 0 bases. CDR3 length: 16 residues. Germline V gene data show CDR1 as MNHEY and CDR2 as SVGAGI. CDR3 sequence: CASSYSSGGSTDTQYF. The CDR3 DNA is TGTGCCAGCAGTTACTCCAGCGGGGGTAGCACAGATACGCAGTATTTT.

This clone was seen just once. V gene TRBV5-1 combines with J gene TRBJ2-1; 8 bases are shared with TRBD2. CDR1 is SGHRS, CDR2 YFSETQ, per germline. V lost 6 bases, J lost 10 bases, and 15 bases stayed unmatched. The CDR3 is 15 residues long. This CDR3 is CASTLLAGYNGEQFF. CDR3 nucleotides: TGCGCCAGCACACTATTAGCGGGGTACAATGGCGAGCAGTTCTTC.

V usage is TRBV7-9 and J usage is TRBJ1-1; D uncertain. In germline, CDR1 is SEHNR, CDR2 FQNEAQ (reference sequence). V was clipped by 11 bases and J by 4 bases, with 14 bases between them. The CDR3 consists of 12 residues. The CDR3 DNA sequence: TGTGCCCCACCCCCTGGAGGCACTGAAGCTTTCTTT. As protein: CAPPPGGTEAFF.

This clone was found once. The same CDR3 can be traced to other DNA sequences in this sample. The chain carries TRBV7-2 and TRBJ2-3; 7 nucleotides align to TRBD1. V was clipped by 5 bases and J by 2 bases; unmatched bases: 4. Germline V CDR1 and CDR2: SGHTA, FQGNSA. The CDR3 runs 14 residues. The CDR3 DNA reads TGTGCCAGCAGCCTGACAGGGACCACAGATACGCAGTATTTT. Amino acids: CASSLTGTTDTQYF.

This clone was picked up one time. The chain recombines TRBV3-1 (or the pseudogene TRBV3-2) with TRBJ1-1; D unresolved. Trimming took 4 bases from V and 4 from J, leaving 10 bases between them. Germline V gene data show CDR1 as LGHDT and CDR2 as YNNKEL (reference sequence). This CDR3 comprises 13 residues. CDR3 protein: CASSPSGGTEAFF. The CDR3, as DNA: TGTGCCAGCAGCCCGTCGGGAGGCACTGAAGCTTTCTTT.

Written as DNA, the CDR3 is TGTGCCAGCAGCCAAATGTGGGGCACTAGCACAGATACGCAGTATTTT. Protein product: CASSQMWGTSTDTQYF. V is TRBV3-1 (or the pseudogene TRBV3-2) and J is TRBJ2-3; TRBD1 is a possible D gene (5 bases). V lost 2 bases and J lost 0, with 12 bases in between. The CDR3 extends over 16 amino acids. Germline V gives CDR1 LGHDT, CDR2 YNNKEL (reference sequence).

The chain combines TRBV4-1 with TRBJ2-3; 9 bases are a match to TRBD1. V shed 10 bases, J shed 2 bases, and the junction held 7 bases outside the gene matches. CDR1 and CDR2 (germline): MGHRA, YSYEKL. The CDR3 contains 14 residues. CDR3 nucleotides: TGCGCCACCCGGACAGGGGAGACCACAGATACGCAGTATTTT. Amino acid sequence: CATRTGETTDTQYF.

V and J are TRBV7-2 and TRBJ1-3; possible D gene TRBD1, 5 bases. Trimming pared 5 bases from V and 0 bases from J, leaving 8 bases between. The CDR3 runs to 14 residues. Germline V gene data show CDR1 as SGHTA and CDR2 as FQGNSA. CDR3 DNA: TGTGCCAGCAGCCGGACACCCTCTGGAAACACCATATATTTT. Translated: CASSRTPSGNTIYF.

The chain links TRBV23-1 to TRBJ2-7; 8 bases agree with TRBD1. TRBV23-1 is recorded as an ORF, its role being uncertain. There are 15 residues in the CDR3. Losses at the gene ends were 0 bases for V and 5 bases for J; bases not matched to a gene: 6. The DNA for the CDR3 is TGCGCCAGCAGTCAATCGGTCAGGGGGCTAAACGAGCAGTACTTC. It is translated as CASSQSVRGLNEQYF.

V gene TRBV5-3 combines with J gene TRBJ1-3, with 7 bases lining up with TRBD1. TRBV5-3 falls under the ORF class, with uncertain function. V shed 0 bases, J shed 5 bases, and the junction held 11 bases outside the gene matches. CDR3 size: 17 residues. CDR3 region: CARSLGPDRVGRNTIYF. The CDR3 nucleotides read TGTGCCAGAAGCTTGGGCCCCGACAGGGTCGGTCGAAACACCATATATTTT.

The gene calls are TRBV13 and TRBJ1-1; D might be TRBD1 (6 bases). Trimming pared 6 bases from V and 4 bases from J, leaving 15 bases between. In germline, CDR1 is PRHDT, CDR2 FYEKMQ (reference sequence). The CDR3 has 14 amino acids. CDR3 DNA: TGTGCCAGCAGATCACAGGGCAGGGGCACTGAAGCTTTCTTT. Translated, it gives CASRSQGRGTEAFF.

V is TRBV6-5 and J is TRBJ1-2; D uncertain. The V end was cut by 3 bases, the J end by 4 bases, with 9 bases between. CDR1 MNHEY and CDR2 SVGAGI come from the germline V gene. The CDR3 runs to 13 residues. The CDR3 protein is CASSYQEGYGYTF. In DNA form, the CDR3 reads TGTGCCAGCAGTTATCAGGAAGGCTATGGCTACACCTTC.

The J gene is TRBJ1-2, the V gene TRBV2; tentative D call: TRBD1 (6 bases). Germline V gene sequence: CDR1 SNHLY, CDR2 FYNNEI. The CDR3 consists of 16 residues. V was shortened by 5 bases and J by 4 bases, with 20 bases between the two germline ends. The DNA for the CDR3 is TGTGCCAGCAGTTCTAGCGGCCCACAGGGAGCCTATGGCTACACCTTC. This translates into CASSSSGPQGAYGYTF.

This clone was seen a handful of times. The V and J genes are TRBV10-3 and TRBJ2-1; the match to TRBD1 covers 8 bases. The length of the CDR3 is 15 residues. With 3 bases clipped from V and 2 bases from J, the junction kept 3 bases outside the gene matches. Germline V lookup: CDR1 ENHRY, CDR2 SYGVKD. The CDR3 nucleotides are TGTGCCATCAGTGAAGACAGGGGTGCCTACAATGAGCAGTTCTTC. Translating it yields CAISEDRGAYNEQFF.

This chain connects TRBV19 to TRBJ2-1, with 7 positions matching TRBD2. After removal of 5 bases from V and 5 bases from J, the junction contained 9 bases not matched to a gene. Germline CDR1 reads LNHDA; CDR2 reads SQIVND (reference sequence). The CDR3 consists of 15 residues. In DNA, the CDR3 is TGTGCCAGTAGTGCCCCGGGGAGGGGAAACAATGAGCAGTTCTTC. Protein sequence: CASSAPGRGNNEQFF.

CDR3 coding DNA: TGTGCCAGCAACCCAGGGTTAAAGTCCGGGGAGCTGTTTTTT. Translated: CASNPGLKSGELFF. The chain has TRBV6-5 and TRBJ2-2; D might be TRBD1 (5 bases). The CDR3 extends over 14 amino acids. Trimming took off 7 bases at V and 6 bases at J, with 15 bases between the two ends. Germline values: CDR1 MNHEY, CDR2 SVGAGI.